This TCR beta chain derives from a study of tumor-infiltrating lymphocytes in oesophageal squamous cell carcinoma. CDR3 length: 16 residues. CDR1 and CDR2 (germline): MNHNS, SASEGT. TCRdb redid the calling of the PCR reads with MiXCR, one entry per CDR3 protein. The table lists about 14,000 distinct CDR3 sequences, approximately 48% of them singletons, with around 42% in the top ten. As to this clonotype: A clone one base away is much larger, so this may be a read error.

The sample consisted of blood. The chain has TRBV6-1 and TRBJ2-7; 11 bases align to TRBD2. The J call may be faulty, since TRBJ2-1 better matches the DNA end. The TCR sequence derives from a male donor with esophageal squamous cell carcinoma. CDR3 nucleotide sequence: TGTGCCAGCAGTAAGGGGACTAGCGGACCGACCTACGAGCAGTTCTTC. Its translation is CASSKGTSGPTYEQFF.